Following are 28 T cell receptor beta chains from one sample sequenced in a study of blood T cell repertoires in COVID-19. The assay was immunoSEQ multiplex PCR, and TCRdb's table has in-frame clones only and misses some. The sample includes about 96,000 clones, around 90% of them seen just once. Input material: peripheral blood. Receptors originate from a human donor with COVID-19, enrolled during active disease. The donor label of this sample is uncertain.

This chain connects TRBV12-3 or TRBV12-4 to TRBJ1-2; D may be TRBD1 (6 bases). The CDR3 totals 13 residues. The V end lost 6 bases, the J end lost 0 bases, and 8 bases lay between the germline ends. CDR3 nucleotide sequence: TGTGCCAGCAGGGACAGTTCTAACTATGGCTACACCTTC. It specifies CASRDSSNYGYTF.

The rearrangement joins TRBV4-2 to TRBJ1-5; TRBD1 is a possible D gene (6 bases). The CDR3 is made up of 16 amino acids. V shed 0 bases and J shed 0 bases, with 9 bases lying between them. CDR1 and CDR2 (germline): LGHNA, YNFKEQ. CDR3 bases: TGTGCCAGCAGCCAAGAACAGGGATCTAGCAATCAGCCCCAGCATTTT. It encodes CASSQEQGSSNQPQHF.

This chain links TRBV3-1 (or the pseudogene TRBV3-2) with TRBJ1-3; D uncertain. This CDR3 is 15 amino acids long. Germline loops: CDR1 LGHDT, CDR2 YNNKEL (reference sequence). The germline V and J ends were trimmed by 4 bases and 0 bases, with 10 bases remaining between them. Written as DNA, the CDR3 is TGTGCCAGCAGCCGTATTCTACTCTCTGGAAACACCATATATTTT. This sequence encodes CASSRILLSGNTIYF.

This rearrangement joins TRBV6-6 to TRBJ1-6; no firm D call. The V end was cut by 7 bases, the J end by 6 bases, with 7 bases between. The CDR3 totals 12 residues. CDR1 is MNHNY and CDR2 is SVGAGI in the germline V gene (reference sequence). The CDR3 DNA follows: TGTGCCAGCATGGAGCCTAATTCACCCCTCCACTTT. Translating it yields CASMEPNSPLHF.

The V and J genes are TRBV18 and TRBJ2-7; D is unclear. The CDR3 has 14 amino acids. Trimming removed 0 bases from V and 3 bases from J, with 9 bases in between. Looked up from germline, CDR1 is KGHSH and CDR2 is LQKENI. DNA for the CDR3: TGTGCCAGCTCACCACCTTCAGCGAACTACGAGCAGTACTTC. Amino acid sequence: CASSPPSANYEQYF.

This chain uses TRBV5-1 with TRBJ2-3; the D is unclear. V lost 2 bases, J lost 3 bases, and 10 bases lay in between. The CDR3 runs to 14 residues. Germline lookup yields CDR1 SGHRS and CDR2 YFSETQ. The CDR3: CASSFGVATDTQYF. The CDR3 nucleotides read TGCGCCAGCAGCTTCGGAGTAGCAACAGATACGCAGTATTTT.

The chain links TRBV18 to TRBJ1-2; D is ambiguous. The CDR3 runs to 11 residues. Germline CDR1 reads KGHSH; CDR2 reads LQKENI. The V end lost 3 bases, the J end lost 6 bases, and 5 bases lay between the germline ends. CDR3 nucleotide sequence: TGTGCCAGCTCACCCCAGGATGGCTACACCTTC. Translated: CASSPQDGYTF.

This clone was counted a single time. The DNA for the CDR3 is TGTGCCAGCAGCGTAGCGCAGGGCTATGGCTACACCTTC. Translation: CASSVAQGYGYTF. The chain couples TRBV9 to TRBJ1-2; a weak D match, TRBD1 (5 bases). Germline V gene sequence: CDR1 SGDLS, CDR2 YYNGEE. Trimming shortened V by 0 bases and J by 4 bases, and 7 bases separated the two germline ends. The CDR3 sequence is 13 residues long.

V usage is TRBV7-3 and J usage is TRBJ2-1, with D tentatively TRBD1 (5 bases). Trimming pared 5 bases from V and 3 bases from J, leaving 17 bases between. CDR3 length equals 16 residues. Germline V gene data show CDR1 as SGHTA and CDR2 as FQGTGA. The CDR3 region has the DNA TGTGCCAGCAGCCCCTCACCCCGGACATTCTACAATGAGCAGTTCTTC. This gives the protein CASSPSPRTFYNEQFF.

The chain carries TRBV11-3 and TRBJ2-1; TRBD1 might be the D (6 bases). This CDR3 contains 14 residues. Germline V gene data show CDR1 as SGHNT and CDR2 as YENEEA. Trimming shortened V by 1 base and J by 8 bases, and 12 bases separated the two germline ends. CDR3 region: CASSLVTGSDEQFF. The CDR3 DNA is TGTGCCAGCAGCTTAGTAACAGGGTCTGATGAGCAGTTCTTC.

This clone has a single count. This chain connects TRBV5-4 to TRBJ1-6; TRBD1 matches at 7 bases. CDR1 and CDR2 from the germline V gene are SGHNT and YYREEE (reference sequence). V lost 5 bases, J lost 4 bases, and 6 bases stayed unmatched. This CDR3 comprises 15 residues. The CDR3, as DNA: TGTGCCAGCAGAATAGAGGGGGCGTATAATTCACCCCTCCACTTT. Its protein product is CASRIEGAYNSPLHF.

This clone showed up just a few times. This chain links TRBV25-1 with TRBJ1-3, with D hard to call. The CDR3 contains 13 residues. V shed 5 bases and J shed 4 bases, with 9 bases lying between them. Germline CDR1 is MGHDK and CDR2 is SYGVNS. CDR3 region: CASSLGSGNTIYF. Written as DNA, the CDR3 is TGTGCCAGCAGTCTAGGTTCAGGAAACACCATATATTTT.

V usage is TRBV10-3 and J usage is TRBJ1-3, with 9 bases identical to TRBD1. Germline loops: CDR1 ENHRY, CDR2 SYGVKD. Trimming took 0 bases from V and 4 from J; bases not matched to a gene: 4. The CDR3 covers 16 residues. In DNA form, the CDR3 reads TGTGCCATCAGTGAGTCCGGGACAGGGACGGGAAACACCATATATTTT. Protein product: CAISESGTGTGNTIYF.

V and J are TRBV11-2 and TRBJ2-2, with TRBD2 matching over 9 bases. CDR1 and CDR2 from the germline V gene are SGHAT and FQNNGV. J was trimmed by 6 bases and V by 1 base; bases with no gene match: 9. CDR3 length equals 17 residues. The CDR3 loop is CASSLADGTSIPGELFF. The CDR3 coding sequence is TGTGCCAGCAGCTTAGCTGACGGGACTAGCATACCCGGGGAGCTGTTTTTT.

The chain's CDR3 is CASSPARGTGVENEQFF. DNA for the CDR3: TGTGCCAGCAGCCCAGCACGTGGGACAGGGGTGGAGAATGAGCAGTTCTTC. The genes are TRBV4-2 and TRBJ2-1; the match to TRBD1 covers 10 bases. Germline loops: CDR1 LGHNA, CDR2 YNFKEQ. V dropped 4 bases and J dropped 7; count of bases not matched to a gene: 13. CDR3 length: 17 amino acids.

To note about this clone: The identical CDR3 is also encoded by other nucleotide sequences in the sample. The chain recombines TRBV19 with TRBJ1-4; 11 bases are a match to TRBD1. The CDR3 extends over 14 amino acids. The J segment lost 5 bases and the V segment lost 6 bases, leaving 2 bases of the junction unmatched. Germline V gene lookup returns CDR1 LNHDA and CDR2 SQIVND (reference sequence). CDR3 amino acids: CASSRDRGNEKLFF. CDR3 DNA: TGTGCCAGTAGCCGGGACAGGGGGAATGAAAAACTGTTTTTT.

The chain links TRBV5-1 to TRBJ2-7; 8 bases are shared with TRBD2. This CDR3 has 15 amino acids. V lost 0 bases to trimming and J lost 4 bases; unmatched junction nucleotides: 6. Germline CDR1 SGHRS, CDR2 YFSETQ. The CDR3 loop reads CASSLGAGGGYEQYF. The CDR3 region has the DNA TGCGCCAGCAGCTTGGGTGCGGGGGGAGGTTACGAGCAGTACTTC.

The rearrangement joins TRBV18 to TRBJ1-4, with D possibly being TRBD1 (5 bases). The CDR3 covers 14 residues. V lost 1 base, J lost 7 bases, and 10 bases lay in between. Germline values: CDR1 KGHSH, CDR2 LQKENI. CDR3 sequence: CASSPQRDSEKLFF. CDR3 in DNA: TGTGCCAGCTCACCACAGAGGGACTCTGAAAAACTGTTTTTT.

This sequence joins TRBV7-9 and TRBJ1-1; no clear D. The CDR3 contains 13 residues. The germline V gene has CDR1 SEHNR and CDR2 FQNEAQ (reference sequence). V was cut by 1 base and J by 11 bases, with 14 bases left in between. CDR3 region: CASSLVGSGGAFF. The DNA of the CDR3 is TGTGCCAGCAGCTTAGTTGGGTCGGGAGGTGCTTTCTTT. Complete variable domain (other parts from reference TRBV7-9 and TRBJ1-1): DTGVSQNPRHKITKRGQNVTFRCDPISEHNRLYWYRQTLGQGPEFLTYFQNEAQLEKSRLLSDRFSAERPKGSFSTLEIQRTEQGDSAMYLCASSLVGSGGAFFGQGTRLTVV.

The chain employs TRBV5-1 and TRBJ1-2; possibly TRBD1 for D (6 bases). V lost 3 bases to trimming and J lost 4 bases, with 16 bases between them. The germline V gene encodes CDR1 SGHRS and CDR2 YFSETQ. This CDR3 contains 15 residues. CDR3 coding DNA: TGCGCCAGCAGCTATTCTTGGGACACAGGCTATGGCTACACCTTC. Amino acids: CASSYSWDTGYGYTF.

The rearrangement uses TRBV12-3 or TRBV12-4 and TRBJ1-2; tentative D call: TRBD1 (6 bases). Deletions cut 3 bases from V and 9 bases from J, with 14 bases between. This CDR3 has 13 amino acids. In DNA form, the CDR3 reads TGTGCCAGCAGTTTTGGCAGGGGTATAAGCTACACCTTC. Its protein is CASSFGRGISYTF.

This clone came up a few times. CDR3 sequence (DNA): TGCGCCAGCAGCTACGACCCGGGACAGGGGTTGGACGAGCAGTACTTC. It is translated as CASSYDPGQGLDEQYF. The V call is TRBV5-1, the J call TRBJ2-7; 10 nucleotides line up with TRBD1. V lost 3 bases and J lost 5; bases outside the gene matches: 11. The germline V gene encodes CDR1 SGHRS and CDR2 YFSETQ. The CDR3 loop spans 16 amino acids.

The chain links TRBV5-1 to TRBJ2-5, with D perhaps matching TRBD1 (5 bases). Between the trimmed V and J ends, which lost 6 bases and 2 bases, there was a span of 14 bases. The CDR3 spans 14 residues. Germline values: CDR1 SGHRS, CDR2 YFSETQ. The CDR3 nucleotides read TGCGCCAGCACCTCGGGCAGGGCTCAAGAGACCCAGTACTTC. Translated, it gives CASTSGRAQETQYF.

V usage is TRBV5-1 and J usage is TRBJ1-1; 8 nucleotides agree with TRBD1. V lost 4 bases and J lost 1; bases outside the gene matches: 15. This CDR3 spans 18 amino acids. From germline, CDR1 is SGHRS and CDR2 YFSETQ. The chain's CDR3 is CASSLEGGRGLTNTEAFF. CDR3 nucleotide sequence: TGCGCCAGCAGCCTAGAAGGTGGCAGGGGGCTTACGAACACTGAAGCTTTCTTT.

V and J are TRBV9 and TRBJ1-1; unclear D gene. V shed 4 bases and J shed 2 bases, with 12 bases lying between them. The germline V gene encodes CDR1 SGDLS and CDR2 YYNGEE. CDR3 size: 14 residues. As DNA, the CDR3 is TGTGCCAGCAGCTTACGCGGTTCCAACACTGAAGCTTTCTTT. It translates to CASSLRGSNTEAFF.

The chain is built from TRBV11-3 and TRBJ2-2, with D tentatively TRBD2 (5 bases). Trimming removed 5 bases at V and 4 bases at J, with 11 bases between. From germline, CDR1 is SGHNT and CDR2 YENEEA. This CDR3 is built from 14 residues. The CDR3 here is CASSPRERTGELFF. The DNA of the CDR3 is TGTGCCAGCAGCCCTAGGGAGCGCACCGGGGAGCTGTTTTTT.

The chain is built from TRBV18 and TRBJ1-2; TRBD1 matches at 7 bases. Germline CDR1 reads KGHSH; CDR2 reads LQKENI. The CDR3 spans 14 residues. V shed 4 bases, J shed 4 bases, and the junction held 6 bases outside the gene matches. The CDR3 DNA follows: TGTGCCAGCTCACTTTTACAGGGGTTCTATGGCTACACCTTC. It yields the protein CASSLLQGFYGYTF.

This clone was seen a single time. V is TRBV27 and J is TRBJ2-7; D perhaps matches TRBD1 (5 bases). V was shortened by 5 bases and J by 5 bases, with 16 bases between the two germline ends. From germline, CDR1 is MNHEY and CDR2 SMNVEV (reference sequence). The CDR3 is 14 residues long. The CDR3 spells CASSLQGSANEQYF. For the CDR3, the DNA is TGTGCCAGCAGTCTTCAGGGCAGTGCGAACGAGCAGTACTTC.